Listed here are 20 T cell receptor beta chains from one sample, sequenced in a study of monozygotic twins with inflammatory bowel disease. Reanalyzing the 5' RACE reads, TCRdb keeps one entry per CDR3 protein, without DNA. The repertoire table contains approximately 150,000 distinct CDR3 sequences. Sequencing input: blood. The receptors here all came from a human donor with ulcerative colitis or Crohn's disease, or a healthy co-twin of an affected twin (not recorded which).

The chain joins TRBV11-2 to TRBJ2-7; with no DNA, the TCRdb D assignment of TRBD1 cannot be verified. Germline loops: CDR1 SGHAT, CDR2 FQNNGV. The length of the CDR3 is 20 residues. CDR3 sequence reads: CASSSLFSLGQLPFTYEQYF.

This chain uses TRBV4-3 with TRBJ2-1; TCRdb returns TRBD1, unconfirmable since there is no DNA. The CDR3 has 16 residues. Germline assignment: CDR1 LGHNA and CDR2 YSLEER. CDR3 region: CASSQEQGYPYNEQFF.

CDR3 amino acids: CASADRKTQYF. J is TRBJ2-5 and V is TRBV28. Germline V gene lookup returns CDR1 MDHEN and CDR2 SYDVKM. The CDR3 extends over 11 amino acids.

J is TRBJ1-5 and V is TRBV18; TCRdb's D gene call, TRBD1, goes unchecked for lack of DNA. Germline loops: CDR1 KGHSH, CDR2 LQKENI. The CDR3 contains 15 residues. The CDR3 region is CASSPMEGGDQPQHF.

The V call is TRBV5-1, the J call TRBJ2-5. CDR1 is SGHRS, CDR2 YFSETQ, per germline. The CDR3 totals 13 residues. The CDR3 sequence: CASSLEGRETQYF.

This chain uses TRBV19 with TRBJ2-7; the D call of TRBD2 rests on TCRdb alone, since no DNA is present to check it. The germline V gene encodes CDR1 LNHDA and CDR2 SQIVND (reference sequence). The CDR3 has 15 amino acids. Here the CDR3 reads CASSSATSGEYEQYF.

The chain uses TRBV24-1 and TRBJ1-6; TCRdb selects TRBD1, and the lack of DNA leaves this call unchecked. CDR1 and CDR2 from the germline V gene are KGHDR and SFDVKD. This CDR3 is 14 amino acids long. The CDR3 protein is CATSDPFDNSPLHF.

This chain joins TRBV18 and TRBJ2-7; there is no DNA to check the TCRdb D call of TRBD1. The CDR3 sequence is 14 residues long. The germline CDR1 and CDR2 sequences are KGHSH and LQKENI. The chain's CDR3 is CASSPLKTGYEQYF.

The V and J genes are TRBV13 and TRBJ2-2. Germline V lookup: CDR1 PRHDT, CDR2 FYEKMQ (reference sequence). The CDR3 loop spans 14 amino acids. The CDR3: CASSPLEGAGELFF.

The chain recombines TRBV28 with TRBJ1-1. The CDR3 extends over 15 amino acids. The germline gives CDR1 MDHEN, CDR2 SYDVKM. The CDR3 protein is CASSLDPYTVTEAFF.

This chain joins TRBV4-1 and TRBJ1-1; TCRdb returns TRBD1, unconfirmable since there is no DNA. Germline values: CDR1 MGHRA, CDR2 YSYEKL. The CDR3 has 15 residues. The CDR3 protein is CASSQGTGVFTEAFF.

The rearrangement links TRBV20-1 to TRBJ2-7. Germline-derived CDR1 and CDR2 are DFQATT and SNEGSKA (reference sequence). The CDR3 has 13 amino acids. This CDR3 reads CSARNSRTYEQYF.

This sequence joins TRBV6-1 and TRBJ1-5; the D gene TCRdb calls, TRBD1, cannot be checked with no DNA. The germline CDR1 and CDR2 sequences are MNHNS and SASEGT. The CDR3 extends over 16 amino acids. CDR3 region: CASSRYRQGDNQPQHF.

The chain recombines TRBV7-8 with TRBJ1-4. This CDR3 has 15 amino acids. Germline assignment: CDR1 SGHVS and CDR2 FQNEAQ. CDR3 sequence: CASSPQRVEFEKLFF. Together with reference TRBV7-8 and TRBJ1-4, the CDR3 gives the full variable domain: GAGVSQSPRYKVAKRGQDVALRCDPISGHVSLFWYQQALGQGPEFLTYFQNEAQLDKSGLPSDRFFAERPEGSVSTLKIQRTQQEDSAVYLCASSPQRVEFEKLFFGSGTQLSVL.

V is TRBV28 and J is TRBJ2-5; there is no DNA to check the TCRdb D call of TRBD1. The CDR3 has 12 amino acids. CDR1 is MDHEN, CDR2 SYDVKM, per germline. Here the CDR3 reads CASSAPGQRTYF. Full variable domain (remainder filled in from reference TRBV28 and TRBJ2-5): DVKVTQSSRYLVKRTGEKVFLECVQDMDHENMFWYRQDPGLGLRLIYFSYDVKMKEKGDIPEGYSVSREKKERFSLILESASTNQTSMYLCASSAPGQRTYFGPGTRLLVL.

The chain carries TRBV7-2 and TRBJ2-1; TCRdb reports TRBD1, a call that lacks DNA to check it against. Per germline, CDR1 SGHTA and CDR2 FQGNSA. This CDR3 has 17 residues. The CDR3 loop is CASSPRVRGQGDNEQFF.

The rearrangement joins TRBV12-5 to TRBJ2-1. Germline V CDR1 and CDR2: LGHNT, FRNRAP. There are 13 residues in the CDR3. The CDR3 here is CASGLGQTNEQFF.

The V gene is TRBV5-1, the J gene TRBJ1-3; lacking DNA, the TRBD1 call made by TCRdb goes unchecked. Germline CDR1 is SGHRS and CDR2 is YFSETQ. There are 15 residues in the CDR3. The CDR3 sequence: CASSLAQGAGNTIYF.

The chain has TRBV12-3 or TRBV12-4 and TRBJ1-2; TCRdb designates TRBD1, a call that cannot be tested without DNA. The length of the CDR3 is 14 residues. CDR3 sequence: CASSLLGPGYGYTF.

The CDR3 protein is CSARDRSGNYGYTF. The V gene is TRBV20-1, the J gene TRBJ1-2. The CDR3 consists of 14 residues. Germline V gene lookup returns CDR1 DFQATT and CDR2 SNEGSKA (reference sequence).